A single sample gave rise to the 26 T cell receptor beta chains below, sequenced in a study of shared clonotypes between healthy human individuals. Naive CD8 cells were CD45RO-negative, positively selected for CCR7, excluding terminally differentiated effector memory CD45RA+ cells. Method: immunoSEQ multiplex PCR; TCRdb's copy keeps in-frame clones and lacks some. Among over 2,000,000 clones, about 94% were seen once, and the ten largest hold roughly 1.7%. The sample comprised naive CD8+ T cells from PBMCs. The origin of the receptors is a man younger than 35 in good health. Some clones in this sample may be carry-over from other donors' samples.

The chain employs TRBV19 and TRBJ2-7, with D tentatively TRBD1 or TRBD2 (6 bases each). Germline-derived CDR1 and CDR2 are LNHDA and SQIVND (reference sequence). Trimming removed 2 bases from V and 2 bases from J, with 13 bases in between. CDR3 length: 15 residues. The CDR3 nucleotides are TGTGCCAGTAGTATAAAAGGGGGGTTCCCCTACGAGCAGTACTTC. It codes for CASSIKGGFPYEQYF.

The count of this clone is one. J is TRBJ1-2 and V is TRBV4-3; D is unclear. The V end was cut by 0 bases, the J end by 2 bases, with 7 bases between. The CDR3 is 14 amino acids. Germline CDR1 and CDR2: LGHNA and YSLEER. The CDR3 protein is CASSQDFGNYGYTF. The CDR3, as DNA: TGCGCCAGCAGCCAAGATTTCGGGAACTATGGCTACACCTTC.

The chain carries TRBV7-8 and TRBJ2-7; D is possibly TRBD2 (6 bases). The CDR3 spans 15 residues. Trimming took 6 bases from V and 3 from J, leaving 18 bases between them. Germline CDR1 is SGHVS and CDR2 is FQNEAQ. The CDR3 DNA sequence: TGTGCCAGCAGGGGTCCGACTAGTTTCTTCTACGAGCAGTACTTC. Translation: CASRGPTSFFYEQYF.

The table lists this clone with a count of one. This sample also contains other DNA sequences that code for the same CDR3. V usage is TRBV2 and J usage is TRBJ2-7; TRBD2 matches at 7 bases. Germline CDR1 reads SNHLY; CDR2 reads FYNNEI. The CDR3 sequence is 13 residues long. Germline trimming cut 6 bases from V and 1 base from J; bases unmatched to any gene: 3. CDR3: CASSERDSYEQYF. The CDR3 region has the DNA TGTGCCAGCAGCGAGCGGGATTCCTACGAGCAGTACTTC. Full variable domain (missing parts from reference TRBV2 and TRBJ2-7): EPEVTQTPSHQVTQMGQEVILRCVPISNHLYFYWYRQILGQKVEFLVSFYNNEISEKSEIFDDQFSVERPDGSNFTLKIRSTKLEDSAMYFCASSERDSYEQYFGPGTRLTVT.

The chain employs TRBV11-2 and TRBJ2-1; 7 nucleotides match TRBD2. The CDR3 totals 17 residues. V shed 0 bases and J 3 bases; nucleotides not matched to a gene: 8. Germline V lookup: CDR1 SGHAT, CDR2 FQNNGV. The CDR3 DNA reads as TGTGCCAGCAGCTTAGATCGGGGGAGGGCGCTCTACAATGAGCAGTTCTTC. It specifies CASSLDRGRALYNEQFF.

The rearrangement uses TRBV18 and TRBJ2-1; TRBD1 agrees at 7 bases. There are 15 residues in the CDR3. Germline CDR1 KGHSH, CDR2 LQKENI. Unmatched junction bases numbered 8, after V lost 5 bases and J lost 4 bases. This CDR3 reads CASSSPGQLYNEQFF. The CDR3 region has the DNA TGTGCCAGCTCATCCCCGGGACAGCTATACAATGAGCAGTTCTTC.

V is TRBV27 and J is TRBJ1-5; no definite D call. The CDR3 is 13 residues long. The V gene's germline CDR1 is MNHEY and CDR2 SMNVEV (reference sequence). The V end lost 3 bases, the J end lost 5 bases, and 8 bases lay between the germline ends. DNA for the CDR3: TGTGCCAGCAGTTTTGGAGGTCATCAGCCCCAGCATTTT. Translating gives CASSFGGHQPQHF.

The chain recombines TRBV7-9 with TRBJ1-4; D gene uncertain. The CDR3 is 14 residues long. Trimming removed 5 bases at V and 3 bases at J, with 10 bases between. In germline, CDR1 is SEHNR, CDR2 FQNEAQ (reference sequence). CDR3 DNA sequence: TGTGCCAGCAGCGGGCCGGGAGCTAATGAAAAACTGTTTTTT. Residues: CASSGPGANEKLFF.

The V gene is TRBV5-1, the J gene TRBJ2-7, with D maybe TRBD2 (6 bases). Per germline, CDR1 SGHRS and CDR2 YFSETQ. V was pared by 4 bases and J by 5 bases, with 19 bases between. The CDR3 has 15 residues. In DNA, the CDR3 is TGCGCCAGCAGCATAGGGACTGGGGGGTTGGACGAGCAGTACTTC. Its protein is CASSIGTGGLDEQYF.

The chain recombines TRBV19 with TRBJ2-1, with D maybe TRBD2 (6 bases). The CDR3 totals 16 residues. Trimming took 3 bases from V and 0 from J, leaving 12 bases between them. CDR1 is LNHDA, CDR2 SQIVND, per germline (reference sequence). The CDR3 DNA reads TGTGCCAGTAGTATTCGCGGGGAAAGCTCCTACAATGAGCAGTTCTTC. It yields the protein CASSIRGESSYNEQFF.

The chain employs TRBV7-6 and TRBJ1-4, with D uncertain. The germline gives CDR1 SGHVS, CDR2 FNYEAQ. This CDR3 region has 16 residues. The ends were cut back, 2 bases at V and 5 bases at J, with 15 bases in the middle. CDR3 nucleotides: TGTGCCAGCAGCTTATGGCCCTCGGCAGCAAATGAAAAACTGTTTTTT. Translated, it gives CASSLWPSAANEKLFF. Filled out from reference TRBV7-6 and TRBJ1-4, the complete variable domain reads GAGVSQSPRYKVTKRGQDVALRCDPISGHVSLYWYRQALGQGPEFLTYFNYEAQQDKSGLPNDRFSAERPEGSISTLTIQRTEQRDSAMYRCASSLWPSAANEKLFFGSGTQLSVL.

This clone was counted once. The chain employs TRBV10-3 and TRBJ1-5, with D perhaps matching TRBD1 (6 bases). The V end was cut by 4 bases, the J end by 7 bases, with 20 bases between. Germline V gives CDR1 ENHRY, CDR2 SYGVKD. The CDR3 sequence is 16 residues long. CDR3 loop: CAISGDQDRPEQPQHF. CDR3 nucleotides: TGTGCCATCAGTGGGGACCAGGACAGACCTGAGCAGCCCCAGCATTTT.

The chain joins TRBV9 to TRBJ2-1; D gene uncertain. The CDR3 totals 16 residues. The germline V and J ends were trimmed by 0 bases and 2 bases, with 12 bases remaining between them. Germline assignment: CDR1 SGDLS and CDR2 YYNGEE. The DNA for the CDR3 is TGTGCCAGCAGCGTAGATTGGCTAGTAACCTACAATGAGCAGTTCTTC. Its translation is CASSVDWLVTYNEQFF.

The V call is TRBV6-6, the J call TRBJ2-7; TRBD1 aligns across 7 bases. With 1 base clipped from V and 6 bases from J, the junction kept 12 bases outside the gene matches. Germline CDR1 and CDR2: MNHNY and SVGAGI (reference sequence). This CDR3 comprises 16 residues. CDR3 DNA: TGTGCCAGCAGTTACTTTTCGGGACAGAGAGGCGGCGAGCAGTACTTC. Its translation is CASSYFSGQRGGEQYF.

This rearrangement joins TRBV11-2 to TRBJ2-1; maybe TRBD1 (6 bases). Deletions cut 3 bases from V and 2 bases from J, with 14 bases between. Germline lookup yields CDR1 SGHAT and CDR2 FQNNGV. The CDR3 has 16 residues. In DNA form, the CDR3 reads TGTGCCAGCAGCTTCAATCAGGGGACCCCCTACAATGAGCAGTTCTTC. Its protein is CASSFNQGTPYNEQFF.

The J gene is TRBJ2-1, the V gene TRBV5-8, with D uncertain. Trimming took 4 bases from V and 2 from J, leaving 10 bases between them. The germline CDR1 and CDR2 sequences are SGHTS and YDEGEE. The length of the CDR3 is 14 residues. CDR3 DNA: TGTGCCAGCAGCCCTATAAAACCCTACAATGAGCAGTTCTTC. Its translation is CASSPIKPYNEQFF.

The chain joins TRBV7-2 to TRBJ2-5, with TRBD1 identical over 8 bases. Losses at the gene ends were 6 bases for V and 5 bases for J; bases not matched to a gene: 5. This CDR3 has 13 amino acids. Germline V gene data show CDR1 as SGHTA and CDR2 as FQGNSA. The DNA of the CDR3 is TGTGCCAGCAGGGACAGGGCTAGGGAGACCCAGTACTTC. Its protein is CASRDRARETQYF. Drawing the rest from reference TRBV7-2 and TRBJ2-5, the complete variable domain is GAGVSQSPSNKVTEKGKDVELRCDPISGHTALYWYRQSLGQGLEFLIYFQGNSAPDKSGLPSDRFSAERTGGSVSTLTIQRTQQEDSAVYLCASRDRARETQYFGPGTRLLVL.

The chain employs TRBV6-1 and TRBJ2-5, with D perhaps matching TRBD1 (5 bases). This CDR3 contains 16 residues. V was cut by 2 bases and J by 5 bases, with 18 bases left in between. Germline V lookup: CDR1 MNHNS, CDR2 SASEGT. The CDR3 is CASSERLGRVRETQYF. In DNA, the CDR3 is TGTGCCAGCAGTGAACGCTTAGGCAGGGTTAGGGAGACCCAGTACTTC.

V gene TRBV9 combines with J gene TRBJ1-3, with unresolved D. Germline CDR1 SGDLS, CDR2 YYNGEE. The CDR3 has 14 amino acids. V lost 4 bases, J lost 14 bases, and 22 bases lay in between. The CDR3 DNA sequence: TGTGCCAGCAGCCCAGGCCCCCCGAGACAACCCCTATATTTT. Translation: CASSPGPPRQPLYF.

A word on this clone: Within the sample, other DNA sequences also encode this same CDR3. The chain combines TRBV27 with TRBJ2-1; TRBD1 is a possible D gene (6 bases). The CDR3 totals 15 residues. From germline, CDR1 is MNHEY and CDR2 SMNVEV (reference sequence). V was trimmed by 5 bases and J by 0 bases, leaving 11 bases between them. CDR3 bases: TGTGCCAGCAGTCCCGGACAGTCCTCCTACAATGAGCAGTTCTTC. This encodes CASSPGQSSYNEQFF.

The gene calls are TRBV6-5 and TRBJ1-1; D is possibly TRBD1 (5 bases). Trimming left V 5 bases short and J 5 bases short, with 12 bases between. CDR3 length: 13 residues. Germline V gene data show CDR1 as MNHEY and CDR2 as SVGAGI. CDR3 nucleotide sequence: TGTGCCAGCAGTACGGGGCCGAGGACTGAAGCTTTCTTT. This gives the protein CASSTGPRTEAFF.

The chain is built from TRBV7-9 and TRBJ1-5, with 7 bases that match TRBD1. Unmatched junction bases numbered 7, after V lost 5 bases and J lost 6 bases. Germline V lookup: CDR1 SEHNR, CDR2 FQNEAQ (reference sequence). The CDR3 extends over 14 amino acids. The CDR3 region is CASSQGGLAQPQHF. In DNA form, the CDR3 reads TGTGCCAGCAGCCAGGGGGGGCTCGCTCAGCCCCAGCATTTT.

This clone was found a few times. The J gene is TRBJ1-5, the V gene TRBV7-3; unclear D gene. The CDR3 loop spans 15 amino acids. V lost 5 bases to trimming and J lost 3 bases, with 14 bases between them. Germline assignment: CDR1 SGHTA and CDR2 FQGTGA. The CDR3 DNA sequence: TGTGCCAGCAGCAAAATCGTGGCAGTCAATCAGCCCCAGCATTTT. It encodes CASSKIVAVNQPQHF. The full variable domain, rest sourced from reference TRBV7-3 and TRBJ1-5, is GAGVSQTPSNKVTEKGKYVELRCDPISGHTALYWYRQSLGQGPEFLIYFQGTGAADDSGLPNDRFFAVRPEGSVSTLKIQRTERGDSAVYLCASSKIVAVNQPQHFGDGTRLSIL.

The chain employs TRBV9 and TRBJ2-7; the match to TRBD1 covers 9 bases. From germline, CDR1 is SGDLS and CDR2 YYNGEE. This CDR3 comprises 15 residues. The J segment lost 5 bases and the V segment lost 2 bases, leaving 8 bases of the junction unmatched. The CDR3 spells CASSVTGTGSDEQYF. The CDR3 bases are TGTGCCAGCAGCGTTACCGGGACAGGGAGCGACGAGCAGTACTTC.

The CDR3, as DNA: TGTGCCAGCAGACCTGGGGGGCCGAATGAAAAACTGTTTTTT. This sequence encodes CASRPGGPNEKLFF. The chain recombines TRBV6-6 with TRBJ1-4, with D perhaps matching TRBD1 (6 bases). Germline lookup yields CDR1 MNHNY and CDR2 SVGAGI (reference sequence). V was shortened by 6 bases and J by 5 bases, with 13 bases between the two germline ends. The CDR3 is made up of 14 amino acids.

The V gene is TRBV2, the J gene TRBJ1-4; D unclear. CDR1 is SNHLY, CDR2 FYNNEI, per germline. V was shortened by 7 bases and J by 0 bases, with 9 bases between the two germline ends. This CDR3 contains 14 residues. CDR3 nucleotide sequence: TGTGCCAGCATGGATGGAACAACTAATGAAAAACTGTTTTTT. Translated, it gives CASMDGTTNEKLFF.